One and the same sample provided the 3 T cell receptor beta chains below, sequenced in a study of cytomegalovirus exposure and HLA in healthy donors. PCR primers comprised 60 Vbeta and 13 Jbeta primers. Clones were sequenced by immunoSEQ multiplex PCR, and TCRdb holds only the in-frame ones, with some missing. Among under 200,000 clones listed, roughly four fifths were seen once. The material sequenced was PBMCs. The receptors derive from a female donor in good health and CMV-seronegative.

The rearrangement joins TRBV18 to TRBJ1-1; tentatively, D is TRBD1 (6 bases). Germline loops: CDR1 KGHSH, CDR2 LQKENI. The ends were cut back, 0 bases at V and 0 bases at J, with 14 bases in the middle. The CDR3 length is 17 residues. CDR3 residues: CASSPPGAGAMNTEAFF. CDR3 DNA sequence: TGTGCCAGCTCACCACCGGGTGCAGGGGCCATGAACACTGAAGCTTTCTTT.

J is TRBJ1-6 and V is TRBV4-2; perhaps TRBD1 as D (6 bases). Trimming left V 0 bases short and J 13 bases short, with 16 bases between. Germline lookup yields CDR1 LGHNA and CDR2 YNFKEQ. This CDR3 is built from 15 residues. The CDR3 nucleotides read TGTGCCAGCAGCCAAGATGGCAGGGGAACGGCGCCCCTCCACTTT. Translation: CASSQDGRGTAPLHF.

The V gene is TRBV28, the J gene TRBJ2-7; D remains ambiguous. Deletions cut 3 bases from V and 6 bases from J, with 9 bases between. From germline, CDR1 is MDHEN and CDR2 SYDVKM. This CDR3 is 12 amino acids long. This chain's CDR3 is CASSFVRREQYF. CDR3 coding DNA: TGTGCCAGCAGTTTTGTCAGGCGCGAGCAGTACTTC.